This TCR beta chain was profiled in a study of blood T cell repertoires in COVID-19. Study-level information: The study drew acute and convalescent COVID-19 samples from the United States, Italy and Spain. T cells, B-cell-depleted T cells, or PBMCs provided the cDNA or gDNA that served as material.

This CDR3 comprises 16 residues. Germline CDR1 and CDR2: SGHRS and YFSETQ. V dropped 0 bases and J dropped 7 bases, with 17 bases sitting between them. Measured with immunoSEQ multiplex PCR; TCRdb has only the in-frame clones, and not every one. Altogether around 72,000 clones are present, roughly 90% being singletons, with the ten largest covering approximately 29%. Sequencing was carried out using peripheral blood. The chain combines TRBV5-1 with TRBJ1-5; TRBD1 might be the D (5 bases). The origin of this receptor is a man aged 45-65 years with acute or convalescent COVID-19. CDR3 sequence reads: CASSLEGQPGVQPQHF. The CDR3 coding sequence is TGCGCCAGCAGCTTGGAGGGGCAACCCGGAGTGCAGCCCCAGCATTTT.